Following are 22 T cell receptor beta chains from one sample sequenced in a study of blood T cells in healthy people across ages (dated by TCRdb to the mid-2010s). Receptors were amplified or captured by 5' RACE. Sequencer: Illumina HiSeq 2500. The second PCR ran for roughly 7 to 11 cycles and used a J-beta primer mix along with a sample-barcoded 5' primer. TCRdb handled the public reads itself, with Q25 trimming in fastp and clone calling in MiXCR, and kept productive beta chains. One record per CDR3 amino acid sequence lists the most common genes and DNA. The sample data list under 1 million distinct CDR3 sequences, and about 42% of these were observed just once. Of the sample, under 20% falls within the top ten clones. Sample: blood. These receptors were taken from a man aged 60-69 years in good health.

V gene TRBV12-3 or TRBV12-4 combines with J gene TRBJ2-7; no firm D call. V dropped 3 bases and J dropped 5 bases, with 23 bases sitting between them. This CDR3 is 17 amino acids long. CDR3 amino acids: CASSFLPLDPVGNEQYF. For the CDR3, the DNA is TGTGCCAGCAGTTTTTTGCCCCTCGACCCGGTGGGGAACGAGCAGTACTTC.

The chain combines TRBV6-5 with TRBJ2-7, with D possibly matching TRBD1 (6 bases). V shed 4 bases and J shed 3 bases, with 13 bases lying between them. Germline V CDR1 and CDR2: MNHEY, SVGAGI. The CDR3 runs 14 residues. The CDR3 DNA reads as TGTGCCAGCAGTTCCGACAGGAGCAACTACGAGCAGTACTTC. It yields the protein CASSSDRSNYEQYF.

The V and J genes are TRBV11-2 and TRBJ2-4, with D maybe TRBD1 (6 bases). The assigned J gene may be wrong: the sequence end matches TRBJ2-7 better. Germline loops: CDR1 SGHAT, CDR2 FQNNGV. CDR3 length equals 14 residues. The CDR3 DNA reads TGTGCCAGCAGCCGTTCGGACAGCTCCTACGAGCAGTACTTC. Protein sequence: CASSRSDSSYEQYF.

This clonotype was counted only a few times. This chain uses TRBV7-2 with TRBJ2-1; 9 bases agree with TRBD2. V shed 1 base and J 9 bases; nucleotides not matched to a gene: 10. CDR1 SGHTA and CDR2 FQGNSA come from the germline V gene. The CDR3 sequence is 16 residues long. Written as DNA, the CDR3 is TGTGCCAGCAGCTTAGGGCTAGCGGGGTCCCAGGGTGAGCAGTTCTTC. Residues: CASSLGLAGSQGEQFF.

This clonotype was seen a few times. The gene calls are TRBV3-1 and TRBJ2-1; TRBD2 aligns across 7 bases. V lost 2 bases and J lost 6; bases outside the gene matches: 4. CDR1 and CDR2 (germline): LGHDT, YNNKEL (reference sequence). This CDR3 contains 14 residues. CDR3: CASSQRAGVNEQFF. DNA of the CDR3: TGTGCCAGCAGCCAAAGGGCGGGGGTCAATGAGCAGTTCTTC.

This clonotype was detected only a few times. The chain combines TRBV7-3 with TRBJ1-1; D gene unclear. The CDR3 sequence is 13 residues long. Deletions cut 1 base from V and 0 bases from J, with 3 bases between. The germline CDR1 and CDR2 sequences are SGHTA and FQGTGA. The CDR3 sequence is CASSLMVNTEAFF. CDR3 bases: TGTGCCAGCAGCTTAATGGTGAACACTGAAGCTTTCTTT. Using reference TRBV7-3 and TRBJ1-1 for the parts outside the CDR3, the full variable domain is GAGVSQTPSNKVTEKGKYVELRCDPISGHTALYWYRQSLGQGPEFLIYFQGTGAADDSGLPNDRFFAVRPEGSVSTLKIQRTERGDSAVYLCASSLMVNTEAFFGQGTRLTVV.

This clonotype was found a few times. V usage is TRBV20-1 and J usage is TRBJ2-2; tentatively, D is TRBD2 (6 bases). Trimming left V 1 base short and J 4 bases short, with 13 bases between. The CDR3 spans 15 residues. Germline V CDR1 and CDR2: DFQATT, SNEGSKA (reference sequence). CDR3 in DNA: TGCAGTGCTAGAGCCTATCTAGCGAGCACCGGGGAGCTGTTTTTT. Protein sequence: CSARAYLASTGELFF.

The chain is built from TRBV4-2 and TRBJ2-1, with D unclear. CDR3 length: 13 residues. Germline V lookup: CDR1 LGHNA, CDR2 YNFKEQ. V lost 1 base and J 9 bases, leaving 10 bases between the germline ends. The CDR3 DNA is TGTGCCAGCAGCCAAGGAGCGTCGGGTGAGCAGTTCTTC. Its translation is CASSQGASGEQFF.

The rearrangement links TRBV7-2 to TRBJ1-6, with TRBD1 matching over 7 bases. This CDR3 has 14 residues. CDR1 and CDR2 (germline): SGHTA, FQGNSA. The V and J ends lost 5 bases and 6 bases, in that order; junction bases with no gene match: 4. CDR3 region: CASSAGQTNSPLHF. The CDR3 nucleotides read TGTGCCAGCAGCGCGGGACAGACTAATTCACCCCTCCACTTT. Full variable domain (rest looked up from reference TRBV7-2 and TRBJ1-6): GAGVSQSPSNKVTEKGKDVELRCDPISGHTALYWYRQSLGQGLEFLIYFQGNSAPDKSGLPSDRFSAERTGGSVSTLTIQRTQQEDSAVYLCASSAGQTNSPLHFGNGTRLTVT.

This clonotype was observed a few times. The V and J genes are TRBV4-3 and TRBJ2-4; 9 bases match TRBD1. With the DNA end fitting TRBJ2-7 better, the J assignment may be wrong. Per germline, CDR1 LGHNA and CDR2 YSLEER. There are 15 residues in the CDR3. CDR3 nucleotides: TGCGCCAGCAGCCAAAGTCCGGGACAGGGCTACGAGCAGTACTTC. Its translation: CASSQSPGQGYEQYF.

This rearrangement joins TRBV3-1 to TRBJ2-3; D might be TRBD1 (6 bases). Trimming left V 4 bases short and J 8 bases short, with 13 bases between. Germline CDR1 is LGHDT and CDR2 is YNNKEL (reference sequence). This CDR3 comprises 13 residues. The CDR3 DNA follows: TGTGCCAGCAGCCCCAGGGGCAGGGCTACGCAGTATTTT. This sequence encodes CASSPRGRATQYF.

The chain carries TRBV15 and TRBJ2-1; D uncertain. This CDR3 region has 14 residues. V was cut by 1 base and J by 5 bases, with 9 bases left in between. Per the germline V gene, CDR1 is LNHNV and CDR2 is YYDKDF (reference sequence). The CDR3 DNA follows: TGTGCCACCAGCAGAGGCGAAAGGGACAATGAGCAGTTCTTC. Its protein is CATSRGERDNEQFF. The full variable domain, rest sourced from reference TRBV15 and TRBJ2-1, is DAMVIQNPRYQVTQFGKPVTLSCSQTLNHNVMYWYQQKSSQAPKLLFHYYDKDFNNEADTPDNFQSRRPNTSFCFLDIRSPGLGDTAMYLCATSRGERDNEQFFGPGTRLTVL.

This clonotype has only one observation. A much more abundant neighbour one base away suggests this may be a read error. The chain links TRBV20-1 to TRBJ2-1; D may be TRBD1 (6 bases). This CDR3 is 14 amino acids long. CDR1 and CDR2 from the germline V gene are DFQATT and SNEGSKA (reference sequence). Written as DNA, the CDR3 is TGCAGTGCTGCAGACAGGAGCTCCTACAATGGGCAGTTCTTC. Its translation is CSAADRSSYNGQFF.

There are a few counts of this clonotype. V and J are TRBV7-2 and TRBJ1-2, with D unclear. Trimming cost V 4 bases and J 5 bases, with 20 bases left between them. The CDR3 extends over 16 amino acids. Germline CDR1 and CDR2: SGHTA and FQGNSA. The CDR3 DNA sequence: TGTGCCAGCAGCTCGTCCGATGATGGGCGATCTTATGGCTACACCTTC. Translation gives CASSSSDDGRSYGYTF.

This clonotype has more than one count but fewer than ten. The chain has TRBV11-2 and TRBJ2-7; tentative D call: TRBD2 (5 bases). The CDR3 sequence is 14 residues long. Between the trimmed V and J ends, which lost 1 base and 2 bases, there was a span of 9 bases. Per germline, CDR1 SGHAT and CDR2 FQNNGV. This CDR3 is CASSLVDYTYEQYF. CDR3 in DNA: TGTGCCAGCAGCTTAGTTGACTATACCTACGAGCAGTACTTC.

The chain uses TRBV5-6 and TRBJ1-6, with D possibly TRBD1 on 6 matching bases. Trimming shortened V by 2 bases and J by 7 bases, and 16 bases separated the two germline ends. Germline assignment: CDR1 SGHDT and CDR2 YYEEEE. This CDR3 is 16 amino acids long. For the CDR3, the DNA is TGTGCCAGCAGCTTCGGGGGGGGCGCGAGAAATTCACCCCTCCACTTT. It codes for CASSFGGGARNSPLHF. Together with reference TRBV5-6 and TRBJ1-6, the CDR3 gives the full variable domain: DAGVTQSPTHLIKTRGQQVTLRCSPKSGHDTVSWYQQALGQGPQFIFQYYEEEERQRGNFPDRFSGHQFPNYSSELNVNALLLGDSALYLCASSFGGGARNSPLHFGNGTRLTVT.

This clonotype was counted ten times or more. The chain is built from TRBV6-2 or TRBV6-3 and TRBJ2-5; D might be TRBD1 or TRBD2, each matching 5 bases. Germline V gene lookup returns CDR1 MNHEY and CDR2 SVGEGT. The CDR3 extends over 11 amino acids. V was cut by 2 bases and J by 11 bases, with 9 bases left in between. This CDR3 is CASSYVGEQYF. CDR3 DNA sequence: TGTGCCAGCAGTTACGTGGGGGAGCAGTACTTC.

Regarding this clonotype: This may come from a read error, since a much larger clone is one base off. This sequence joins TRBV11-2 and TRBJ2-1; 12 nucleotides match TRBD2. The CDR3 is 15 amino acids. Germline CDR1 and CDR2: SGHAT and FQNNGV. With 5 bases clipped from V and 9 bases from J, the junction kept 8 bases outside the gene matches. CDR3 bases: TGTGCCAGCAGCGTTCTAGCGGGGGGGCCATTTGAGCAGTTCTTC. Protein sequence: CASSVLAGGPFEQFF.

This clonotype was seen only a few times. The chain employs TRBV7-2 and TRBJ2-1; 8 positions agree with TRBD2. Germline V CDR1 and CDR2: SGHTA, FQGNSA. The CDR3 covers 12 residues. V lost 2 bases, J lost 12 bases, and 3 bases stayed unmatched. Written as DNA, the CDR3 is TGTGCCAGCAGCTTATTAGCGGGGCGGCAGTTCTTC. Amino acid sequence: CASSLLAGRQFF.

This clonotype occurred a few times. J is TRBJ1-6 and V is TRBV11-1; TRBD1 matches at 7 bases. This CDR3 spans 18 amino acids. Per germline, CDR1 SGHAT and CDR2 FQDESV (reference sequence). V shed 1 base and J 12 bases; nucleotides not matched to a gene: 18. For the CDR3, the DNA is TGTGCCAGCAGCTTAGGAGACCGGGACAGCTATACGCGGAGACCCCTCCACTTT. Translated, it gives CASSLGDRDSYTRRPLHF.

A note on this clonotype: With a much larger clone just one base away, this may be a read error. V usage is TRBV10-3 and J usage is TRBJ1-2; D unclear. Germline assignment: CDR1 ENHRY and CDR2 SYGVKD. The CDR3 consists of 12 residues. CDR3 in amino acids: CAVSAGTYGYTF. The DNA for the CDR3 is TGTGCCGTCAGTGCCGGCACCTATGGCTACACCTTC.

This chain connects TRBV20-1 to TRBJ1-2; 12 bases are a match to TRBD1. Germline lookup yields CDR1 DFQATT and CDR2 SNEGSKA (reference sequence). The CDR3 length is 11 residues. CDR3 bases: TGCGGGACAGGGGGCAACTATGGCTACACCTTC. This gives the protein CGTGGNYGYTF.